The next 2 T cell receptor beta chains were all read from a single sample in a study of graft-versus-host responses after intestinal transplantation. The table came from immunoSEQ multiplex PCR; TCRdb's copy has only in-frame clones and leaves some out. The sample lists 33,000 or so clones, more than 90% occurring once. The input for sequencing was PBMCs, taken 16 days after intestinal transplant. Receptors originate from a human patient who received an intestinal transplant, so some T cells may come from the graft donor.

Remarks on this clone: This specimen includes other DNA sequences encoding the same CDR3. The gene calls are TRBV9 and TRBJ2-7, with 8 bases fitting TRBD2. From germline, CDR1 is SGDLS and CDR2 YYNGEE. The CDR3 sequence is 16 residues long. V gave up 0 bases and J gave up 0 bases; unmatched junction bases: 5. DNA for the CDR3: TGTGCCAGCAGCGTAGATGGCGGGAGGAGCTCCTACGAGCAGTACTTC. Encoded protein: CASSVDGGRSSYEQYF.

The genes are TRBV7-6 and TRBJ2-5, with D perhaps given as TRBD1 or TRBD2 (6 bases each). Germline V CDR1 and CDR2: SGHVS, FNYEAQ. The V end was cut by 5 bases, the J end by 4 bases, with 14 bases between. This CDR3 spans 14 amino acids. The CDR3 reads CASSPGGRRETQYF. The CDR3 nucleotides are TGTGCCAGCAGCCCTGGGGGGCGTCGAGAGACCCAGTACTTC.